The present T cell receptor beta chain was sequenced within a study of T cells in women clearing cervical HPV infection. Whole-study context: No precancer developed; the control's incident HPV16 infection cleared within 12 months. HLA type stays a possible confounder, typing being limited. Study-level findings and limits: CIN3+ cases had significantly higher TCR richness than controls; evenness did not differ.

Prevalent HPV16 infections were excluded; only incident single HPV16 infections included. Assay: immunoSEQ multiplex PCR; the TCRdb copy retains only in-frame clones and omits some. The table lists approximately 13,000 clones. Concerning this clone itself: Its specificity is not known. Coverage ceases 3 residues before the CDR3 finishes, and the germline J gene fills in the end.

From germline, CDR1 is DFQATT and CDR2 SNEGSKA (reference sequence). V lost 0 bases and J lost 0, with 10 bases in between. CDR3 length equals 15 residues. This rearrangement joins TRBV20-1 to TRBJ2-3; unclear D gene. Material for sequencing was blood buffy coat. The sequence was collected from a woman aged 18 to 75 with a cervical HPV16 infection that either progressed to CIN3+ or cleared (not recorded which). The CDR3 protein is CSARELESSTDTQYF. CDR3 DNA, as far as it was read: TGCAGTGCTAGAGAGCTAGAAAGTAGCACAGATACG.